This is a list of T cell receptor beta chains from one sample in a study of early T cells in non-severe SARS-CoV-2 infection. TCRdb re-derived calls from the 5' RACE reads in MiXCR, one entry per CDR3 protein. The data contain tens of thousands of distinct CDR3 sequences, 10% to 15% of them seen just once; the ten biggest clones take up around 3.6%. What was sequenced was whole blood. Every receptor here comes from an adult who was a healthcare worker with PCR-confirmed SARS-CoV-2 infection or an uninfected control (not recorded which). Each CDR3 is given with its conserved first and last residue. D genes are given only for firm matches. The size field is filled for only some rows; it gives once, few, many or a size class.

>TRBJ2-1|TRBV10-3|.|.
CAIVNEQFF
TGTGCCATCGTAAATGAGCAGTTCTTC
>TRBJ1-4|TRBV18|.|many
CASSEGLTTNEKLFF
TGTGCCAGCTCAGAGGGCCTCACAACTAATGAAAAACTGTTTTTT
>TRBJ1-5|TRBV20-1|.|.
CSARDAGNQPQHF
TGCAGTGCTAGGGACGCAGGCAATCAGCCCCAGCATTTT
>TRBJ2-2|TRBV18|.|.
CASSLTSPNTGELFF
TGTGCCAGCTCACTAACTAGCCCGAACACCGGGGAGCTGTTTTTT
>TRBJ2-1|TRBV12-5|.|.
CASGLVSSSYNEQFF
TGTGCTAGTGGTTTGGTATCGAGCTCCTACAATGAGCAGTTCTTC
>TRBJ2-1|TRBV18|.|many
CASSPDRLEQFF
TGTGCCAGCTCACCAGACAGACTTGAGCAGTTCTTC
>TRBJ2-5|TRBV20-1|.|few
CSASPLETQYF
TGCAGTGCTAGCCCCTTGGAGACCCAGTACTTC
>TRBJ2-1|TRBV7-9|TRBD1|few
CASSNDRGYNEQFF
TGTGCCAGCAGCAACGACAGGGGCTACAATGAGCAGTTCTTC
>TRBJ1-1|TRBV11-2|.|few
CASSPVGGSAEAFF
TGTGCCAGCAGTCCCGTCGGAGGAAGCGCTGAAGCTTTCTTT
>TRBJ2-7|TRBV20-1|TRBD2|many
CSMAPSGTYEQYF
TGCAGTATGGCCCCTAGCGGAACCTACGAGCAGTACTTC
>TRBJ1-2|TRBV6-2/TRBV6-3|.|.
CASSRSRHYGYTF
TGTGCCAGCAGTCGCAGTCGGCACTATGGCTACACCTTC
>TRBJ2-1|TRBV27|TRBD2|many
CASSPRGGYSYNEQFF
TGTGCCAGCAGTCCCCGGGGGGGATACTCCTACAATGAGCAGTTCTTC
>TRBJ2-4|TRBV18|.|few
CASSPPSEAKNIQYF
TGTGCCAGCTCACCACCATCAGAGGCAAAAAACATTCAGTACTTC
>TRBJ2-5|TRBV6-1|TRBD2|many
CASIRGGQETQYF
TGTGCCAGCATACGGGGGGGACAAGAGACCCAGTACTTC
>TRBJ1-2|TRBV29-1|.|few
CSVGGTNYGYTF
TGCAGCGTTGGAGGGACTAACTATGGCTACACCTTC
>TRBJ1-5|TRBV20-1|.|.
CSAAPMANNQPQHF
TGCAGTGCGGCCCCAATGGCTAACAATCAGCCCCAGCATTTT
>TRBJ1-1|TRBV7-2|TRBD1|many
CASSSRGRSTEAFF
TGTGCCAGCAGCTCCAGGGGGAGGAGCACTGAAGCTTTCTTT
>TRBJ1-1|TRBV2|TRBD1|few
CASSQDRETEAFF
TGTGCCAGCAGTCAAGACAGGGAGACTGAAGCTTTCTTT
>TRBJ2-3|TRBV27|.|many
CASSLARASTDTQYF
TGTGCCAGCAGTTTGGCCCGGGCCAGCACAGATACGCAGTATTTT
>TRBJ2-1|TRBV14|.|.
CASSPGVNEQFF
TGTGCCAGCAGCCCGGGGGTCAATGAGCAGTTCTTC
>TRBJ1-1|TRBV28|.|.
CASSLWEGGTEVFF
TGTGCCAGCAGTTTATGGGAGGGAGGGACTGAAGTTTTCTTT
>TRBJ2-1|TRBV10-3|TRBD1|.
CAIGDRVYNEQFF
TGTGCCATCGGAGACAGGGTCTACAATGAGCAGTTCTTC
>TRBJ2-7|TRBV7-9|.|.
CASSLAGVQSSYEQYF
TGTGCCAGCAGCTTAGCGGGGGTCCAAAGCTCCTACGAGCAGTACTTC
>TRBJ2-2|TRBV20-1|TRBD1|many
CSAQDRVHTGELFF
TGCAGTGCTCAGGACAGGGTGCACACCGGGGAGCTGTTTTTT
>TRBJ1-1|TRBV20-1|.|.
CSANKEVTEAFF
TGCAGTGCTAATAAAGAGGTCACTGAAGCTTTCTTT
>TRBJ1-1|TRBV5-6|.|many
CASSRGRGGTEAFF
TGTGCCAGCAGCAGGGGACGTGGGGGCACTGAAGCTTTCTTT
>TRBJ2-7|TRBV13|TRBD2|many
CASSLGGAGEVKQYF
TGTGCCAGCAGCTTAGGCGGAGCGGGAGAGGTGAAGCAGTACTTC
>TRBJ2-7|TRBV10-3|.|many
CAISESFGRSYEQYF
TGTGCCATCAGTGAGTCGTTTGGGCGTTCCTACGAGCAGTACTTC
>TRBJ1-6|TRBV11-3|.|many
CASSLNDNSPLHF
TGTGCCAGCAGCTTAAATGATAATTCACCCCTCCACTTT
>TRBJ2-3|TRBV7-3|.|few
CASSSPADDTQYF
TGTGCCAGCAGCTCCCCGGCCGATGATACGCAGTATTTT
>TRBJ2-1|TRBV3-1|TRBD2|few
CASSQDPGLQWGEQFF
TGTGCCAGCAGCCAAGATCCGGGACTACAATGGGGTGAGCAGTTCTTC
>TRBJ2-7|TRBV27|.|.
CASSLLGASSYEQYF
TGTGCCAGCAGTTTATTGGGTGCCTCATCCTACGAGCAGTACTTC
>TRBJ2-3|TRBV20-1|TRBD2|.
CSARDQGGLAGVSTQYF
TGCAGTGCTAGAGACCAGGGGGGACTAGCGGGAGTAAGTACGCAGTATTTT
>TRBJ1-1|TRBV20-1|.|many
CSARPIRGGTEAFF
TGCAGTGCTCGCCCAATTAGGGGGGGCACTGAAGCTTTCTTT
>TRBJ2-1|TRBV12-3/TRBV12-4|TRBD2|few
CASSRLAGEYNEQFF
TGTGCCAGCAGTCGACTAGCGGGAGAGTACAATGAGCAGTTCTTC
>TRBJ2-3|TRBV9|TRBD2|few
CASSPNFGAGGRRDTQYF
TGTGCCAGCAGCCCTAATTTCGGTGCGGGAGGGCGTCGAGATACGCAGTATTTT
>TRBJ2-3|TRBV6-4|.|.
CASSDSDSTDTQYF
TGTGCCAGCAGTGACTCCGACAGCACAGATACGCAGTATTTT
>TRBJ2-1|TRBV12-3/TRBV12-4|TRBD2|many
CASQRRERNEQFF
TGTGCCAGCCAGAGGCGGGAGCGCAATGAGCAGTTCTTC
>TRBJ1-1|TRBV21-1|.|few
CASSKGGLGRMNTEAFF
TGTGCCAGCAGCAAAGGAGGATTGGGACGGATGAACACTGAAGCTTTCTTT
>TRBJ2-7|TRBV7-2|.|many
CASSPDIPEQYF
TGTGCCAGCAGCCCCGATATCCCCGAGCAGTACTTC
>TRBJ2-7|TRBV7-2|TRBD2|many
CASSPTSGRKYEQYF
TGTGCCAGCAGCCCTACTAGCGGGAGGAAGTACGAGCAGTACTTC
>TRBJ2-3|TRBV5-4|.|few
CASSPEVTASTDTQYF
TGTGCCAGCAGCCCTGAGGTCACAGCTAGCACAGATACGCAGTATTTT
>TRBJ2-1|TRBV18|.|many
CASSPQGWSYNEQFF
TGTGCCAGCTCACCACAGGGATGGTCCTACAATGAGCAGTTCTTC
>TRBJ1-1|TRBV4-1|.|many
CASSQDRGGFGGTEAFF
TGCGCCAGCAGCCAAGATAGGGGAGGCTTTGGGGGCACTGAAGCTTTCTTT
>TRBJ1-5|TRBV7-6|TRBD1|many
CASSLATGRNQPQHF
TGTGCCAGCAGCTTAGCGACAGGGAGGAATCAGCCCCAGCATTTT
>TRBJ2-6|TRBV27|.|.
CASSLWSSGANVLTF
TGTGCCAGCAGTTTATGGAGCTCTGGGGCCAACGTCCTGACTTTC
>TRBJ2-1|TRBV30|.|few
CAWSVSDGEQFF
TGTGCCTGGAGTGTGAGCGACGGTGAGCAGTTCTTC
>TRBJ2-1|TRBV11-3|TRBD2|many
CASSLGVSGRYEQFF
TGTGCCAGCAGCTTAGGGGTTAGCGGGAGATATGAGCAGTTCTTC
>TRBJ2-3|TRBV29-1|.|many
CSVESGTTDTQYF
TGCAGCGTTGAAAGTGGGACCACAGATACGCAGTATTTT
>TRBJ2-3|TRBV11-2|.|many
CASSLGLLHLNF
TGTGCCAGCAGCTTGGGACTGCTCCATCTAAATTTT
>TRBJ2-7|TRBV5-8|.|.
CASSFIPGTTTYEQYF
TGTGCCAGCAGCTTTATACCCGGGACAACCACCTACGAGCAGTACTTC